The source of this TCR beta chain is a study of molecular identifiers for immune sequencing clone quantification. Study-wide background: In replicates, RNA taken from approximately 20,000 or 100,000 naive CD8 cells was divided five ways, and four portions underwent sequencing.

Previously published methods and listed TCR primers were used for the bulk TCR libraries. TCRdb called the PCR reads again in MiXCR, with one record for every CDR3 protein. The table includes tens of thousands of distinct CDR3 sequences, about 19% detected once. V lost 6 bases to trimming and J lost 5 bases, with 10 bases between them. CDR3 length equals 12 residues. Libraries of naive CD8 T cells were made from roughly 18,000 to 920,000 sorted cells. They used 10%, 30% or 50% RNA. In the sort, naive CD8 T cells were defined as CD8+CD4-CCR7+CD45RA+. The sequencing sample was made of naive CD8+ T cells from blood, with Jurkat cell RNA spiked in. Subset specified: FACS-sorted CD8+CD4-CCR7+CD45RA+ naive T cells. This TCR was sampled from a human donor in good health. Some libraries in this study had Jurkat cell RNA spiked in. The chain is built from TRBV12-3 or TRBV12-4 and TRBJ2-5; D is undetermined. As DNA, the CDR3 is TGTGCCAGCAGCTTTCTCTTGGAGACCCAGTACTTC. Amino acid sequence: CASSFLLETQYF.